The 19 T cell receptor beta chains reported below all come from one sample, sequenced in a study of blood T cell repertoires in COVID-19. Assay: immunoSEQ multiplex PCR; the TCRdb copy retains only in-frame clones and omits some. The data contain more than 140,000 clones, around 84% of them singletons. The specimen sequenced was peripheral blood. Receptor source: a woman aged 55-69 years with acute or convalescent COVID-19.

This rearrangement joins TRBV7-9 to TRBJ1-1; TRBD1 is a possible D gene (6 bases). The CDR3 contains 13 residues. Germline lookup yields CDR1 SEHNR and CDR2 FQNEAQ (reference sequence). V lost 10 bases and J lost 0, with 12 bases in between. The CDR3 loop reads CATGQTLNTEAFF. DNA of the CDR3: TGTGCCACTGGACAGACGCTGAACACTGAAGCTTTCTTT.

This clone was seen once. The chain recombines TRBV28 with TRBJ2-7; 8 bases fit TRBD1. Per germline, CDR1 MDHEN and CDR2 SYDVKM. The CDR3 has 15 amino acids. V lost 2 bases and J lost 1; bases outside the gene matches: 4. The CDR3 DNA reads as TGTGCCAGCAGTTTACCCAGGGACAGGTCCTACGAGCAGTACTTC. This sequence encodes CASSLPRDRSYEQYF.

The chain is built from TRBV28 and TRBJ1-2, with 8 bases identical to TRBD1. The germline V gene has CDR1 MDHEN and CDR2 SYDVKM. Trimming removed 9 bases from V and 4 bases from J; junction bases left unmatched: 4. The CDR3 spans 12 residues. The CDR3 protein is CASTGGSYGYTF. Here the CDR3 DNA reads TGTGCCAGTACAGGGGGTAGCTATGGCTACACCTTC.

A few counts support this clone. J is TRBJ2-6 and V is TRBV28; 8 bases map to TRBD2. V trimming: 3 bases; J trimming: 6 bases; junction bases outside the gene matches: 4. The CDR3 runs to 15 residues. Per the germline V gene, CDR1 is MDHEN and CDR2 is SYDVKM. CDR3 loop: CASSFSGGSANVLTF. The CDR3 nucleotides are TGTGCCAGCAGTTTTTCGGGGGGGTCGGCCAACGTCCTGACTTTC. Drawing the rest from reference TRBV28 and TRBJ2-6, the complete variable domain is DVKVTQSSRYLVKRTGEKVFLECVQDMDHENMFWYRQDPGLGLRLIYFSYDVKMKEKGDIPEGYSVSREKKERFSLILESASTNQTSMYLCASSFSGGSANVLTFGAGSRLTVL.

The chain uses TRBV5-5 and TRBJ2-5, with D possibly TRBD2 on 6 matching bases. V lost 4 bases and J lost 4, with 11 bases in between. The CDR3 loop spans 13 amino acids. The germline gives CDR1 SGHKS, CDR2 YYEKEE (reference sequence). The CDR3 nucleotides are TGTGCCAGCAGCGTGCCTAGCGCAGAGACCCAGTACTTC. It yields the protein CASSVPSAETQYF. Full variable domain (outside the CDR3, taken from reference TRBV5-5 and TRBJ2-5): DAGVTQSPTHLIKTRGQQVTLRCSPISGHKSVSWYQQVLGQGPQFIFQYYEKEERGRGNFPDRFSARQFPNYSSELNVNALLLGDSALYLCASSVPSAETQYFGPGTRLLVL.

Worth noting for this clone: One end of the junction varies from germline; a read error may be responsible. This chain joins TRBV5-4 and TRBJ2-7, with 7 positions matching TRBD2. CDR3 size: 12 residues. In germline, CDR1 is SGHNT, CDR2 YYREEE (reference sequence). CDR3 protein: CASSSGLKREDF. The CDR3 DNA reads as TGTGCCAGCAGCTCGGGACTCAAACGGGAGGACTTC. Variable domain in full (rest from reference TRBV5-4 and TRBJ2-7): ETGVTQSPTHLIKTRGQQVTLRCSSQSGHNTVSWYQQALGQGPQFIFQYYREEENGRGNFPPRFSGLQFPNYSSELNVNALELDDSALYLCASSSGLKREDFGPGTRLTVT.

The chain joins TRBV6-6 to TRBJ1-2, with TRBD1 as a possible D gene (6 bases). Trimming removed 6 bases at V and 2 bases at J, with 16 bases between. This CDR3 region has 15 residues. Germline V CDR1 and CDR2: MNHNY, SVGAGI (reference sequence). CDR3 residues: CASSRDRPRNYGYTF. The CDR3 bases are TGTGCCAGCAGCAGAGACAGGCCGAGGAACTATGGCTACACCTTC.

The chain is built from TRBV29-1 and TRBJ1-2; 7 bases fit TRBD1. Trimming removed 0 bases from V and 8 bases from J; junction bases left unmatched: 9. CDR1 SQVTM and CDR2 ANQGSEA come from the germline V gene. The CDR3 sequence is 14 residues long. The CDR3 DNA is TGCAGCGTTGAAGATGGGGCCAGGGGGAGAGGCTACACCTTC. Translating it yields CSVEDGARGRGYTF.

V gene TRBV4-1 combines with J gene TRBJ2-3, with TRBD1 identical over 9 bases. The CDR3 has 16 residues. Germline CDR1 and CDR2: MGHRA and YSYEKL. J gave up 4 bases and V 2 bases, and 7 bases lay outside the gene matches. CDR3 in DNA: TGCGCCAGCAGCCAATCTCCGGGACAGGGAGCAGATACGCAGTATTTT. The encoded protein is CASSQSPGQGADTQYF.

For the CDR3, the DNA is TGTGCCAGCAGCTTTAACACCTTGAACACTGAAGCTTTCTTT. This encodes CASSFNTLNTEAFF. The chain recombines TRBV11-3 with TRBJ1-1; D gene ambiguous. Per germline, CDR1 SGHNT and CDR2 YENEEA. The length of the CDR3 is 14 residues. With 3 bases removed from V and 0 bases from J, the gap between germline ends came to 8 bases.

The chain links TRBV5-4 to TRBJ2-5; 15 nucleotides align to TRBD2. Germline V gene lookup returns CDR1 SGHNT and CDR2 YYREEE (reference sequence). V lost 4 bases to trimming and J lost 5 bases; unmatched junction nucleotides: 9. The CDR3 loop spans 17 amino acids. The CDR3 protein is CASSIGLAGGAGETQYF. As DNA, the CDR3 is TGTGCCAGCAGCATCGGACTAGCGGGGGGGGCAGGGGAGACCCAGTACTTC.

The gene calls are TRBV5-1 and TRBJ1-3, with D uncertain. CDR1 and CDR2 from the germline V gene are SGHRS and YFSETQ. Trimming took 0 bases from V and 4 from J, leaving 11 bases between them. The CDR3 has 15 amino acids. The chain's CDR3 is CASSLGGSRGNTIYF. CDR3 bases: TGCGCCAGCAGCTTGGGCGGGTCGCGGGGAAACACCATATATTTT.

The table lists this clone with a count of one. The chain joins TRBV19 to TRBJ2-7; possible D gene TRBD2, 5 bases. Trimming cost V 6 bases and J 5 bases, with 17 bases left between them. The CDR3 is 14 amino acids. The germline V gene encodes CDR1 LNHDA and CDR2 SQIVND (reference sequence). CDR3 nucleotide sequence: TGTGCCAGTAGCGAGTTCAATACGGGGAACGAGCAGTACTTC. It yields the protein CASSEFNTGNEQYF.

This chain's CDR3 is CASGGQLNTEAFF. Written as DNA, the CDR3 is TGTGCCAGCGGGGGACAGTTGAACACTGAAGCTTTCTTT. The chain uses TRBV6-5 and TRBJ1-1; TRBD1 aligns across 7 bases. CDR3 length: 13 amino acids. V was pared by 8 bases and J by 0 bases, with 3 bases of the junction left unmatched. Germline CDR1 reads MNHEY; CDR2 reads SVGAGI.

The V gene is TRBV6-5, the J gene TRBJ2-7; 12 bases map to TRBD1. The germline V gene encodes CDR1 MNHEY and CDR2 SVGAGI. Trimming removed 6 bases from V and 4 bases from J; junction bases left unmatched: 7. CDR3 size: 15 residues. CDR3 in DNA: TGTGCCAGCAGGCGCCGGGACAGGGGGCCTTACGAGCAGTACTTC. This sequence encodes CASRRRDRGPYEQYF.

This CDR3 reads CAWSTVTEAFF. CDR3 sequence (DNA): TGTGCCTGGAGTACGGTTACTGAAGCTTTCTTT. The J gene is TRBJ1-1, the V gene TRBV30; D remains unclear. This CDR3 has 11 amino acids. In germline, CDR1 is GTSNPN, CDR2 SVGIG (reference sequence). The germline V and J ends were trimmed by 2 bases and 5 bases, with 6 bases remaining between them.

The rearrangement links TRBV5-3 to TRBJ2-3; D is undetermined. TRBV5-3 is treated as an ORF (open reading frame) with a function not yet certain. Trimming shortened V by 1 base and J by 2 bases, and 11 bases separated the two germline ends. The CDR3 consists of 15 residues. CDR3 in amino acids: CARSLTRHNTDTQYF. CDR3 DNA: TGTGCCAGAAGCTTGACGAGACACAACACAGATACGCAGTATTTT.

The J gene is TRBJ2-1, the V gene TRBV30; 12 bases match TRBD2. The CDR3 totals 16 residues. With V trimmed by 3 bases and J by 7 bases, 10 bases remained unmatched. In germline, CDR1 is GTSNPN, CDR2 SVGIG (reference sequence). CDR3 region: CAWRLLAGGPGNEQFF. CDR3 sequence (DNA): TGTGCCTGGAGACTCCTAGCGGGGGGGCCGGGAAATGAGCAGTTCTTC.

The V gene is TRBV12-5, the J gene TRBJ1-5, with TRBD1 as a possible D gene (5 bases). V lost 6 bases, J lost 9 bases, and 15 bases lay in between. Germline CDR1 LGHNT, CDR2 FRNRAP. The CDR3 consists of 13 residues. This chain's CDR3 is CASGSRESGPQHF. In nucleotides, the CDR3 is TGTGCTAGTGGCAGCAGGGAATCGGGGCCCCAGCATTTT.